Below are 14 T cell receptor beta chains sequenced from a single sample in a study of blood T cells in healthy people across ages. Together with a sample-barcoded 5' primer, a J-beta primer mix was included in a second PCR lasting about 7 to 12 cycles. TCRdb itself ran the 5' RACE reads through MiXCR, one entry per CDR3 protein. The table has hundreds of thousands of distinct CDR3 sequences, about 51% seen once; the top ten hold less than 15%. The sample consisted of blood. The receptors here all came from an elderly woman in good health.

Comment on this clonotype: A much larger clone differs by one base, so this may be a read error. J is TRBJ1-1 and V is TRBV27; D might be TRBD1 (6 bases). This CDR3 region has 13 residues. The germline V gene encodes CDR1 MNHEY and CDR2 SMNVEV (reference sequence). V lost 5 bases and J 3 bases, leaving 10 bases between the germline ends. CDR3 region: CASSVGGDTEAFF. Written as DNA, the CDR3 is TGTGCCAGCAGTGTAGGGGGGGACACTGAAGCTTTCTTT.

Note on this clonotype: A read error may be the cause here, since a much bigger clone is one base away. The V call is TRBV5-1, the J call TRBJ2-7; D is possibly TRBD2 (6 bases). Near its end, the DNA agrees better with TRBJ2-5, so the J call may be wrong. The CDR3 totals 16 residues. Germline CDR1 reads SGHRS; CDR2 reads YFSETQ. CDR3 sequence: CASSSTVTSNSETQYF. CDR3 in DNA: TGCGCCAGCAGCTCTACCGTGACTAGTAACTCGGAGACCCAGTACTTC.

This clonotype occurred a few times. The chain recombines TRBV2 with TRBJ2-5; a possible D gene is TRBD2 (5 bases). The length of the CDR3 is 14 residues. V shed 6 bases and J shed 2 bases, with 13 bases lying between them. The germline gives CDR1 SNHLY, CDR2 FYNNEI. The CDR3 loop reads CASSPEGGQETQYF. For the CDR3, the DNA is TGTGCCAGCAGCCCCGAAGGAGGACAAGAGACCCAGTACTTC. Together with reference TRBV2 and TRBJ2-5, the CDR3 gives the full variable domain: EPEVTQTPSHQVTQMGQEVILRCVPISNHLYFYWYRQILGQKVEFLVSFYNNEISEKSEIFDDQFSVERPDGSNFTLKIRSTKLEDSAMYFCASSPEGGQETQYFGPGTRLLVL.

The count of this clonotype is one. The V call is TRBV12-3 or TRBV12-4, the J call TRBJ1-5; 7 bases agree with TRBD1. The CDR3 totals 14 residues. The junction had 7 bases not matched to a gene; V was cut back by 7 bases and J by 4 bases. This CDR3 reads CASMRQGGNQPQHF. In DNA, the CDR3 is TGTGCCAGCATGAGACAGGGAGGGAATCAGCCCCAGCATTTT.

This clonotype has ten or more counts. The chain joins TRBV6-5 to TRBJ2-4; D is uncertain. Trimming pared 8 bases from V and 0 bases from J, leaving 17 bases between. Per the germline V gene, CDR1 is MNHEY and CDR2 is SVGAGI. This CDR3 is built from 16 residues. The CDR3 reads CASAPGGSLAKNIQYF. The DNA of the CDR3 is TGTGCCAGCGCCCCAGGTGGGTCCCTAGCCAAAAACATTCAGTACTTC.

This clonotype was recorded many times. This chain uses TRBV10-3 with TRBJ2-1, with 8 bases that match TRBD2. Unmatched junction bases numbered 8, after V lost 6 bases and J lost 10 bases. The CDR3 has 13 amino acids. CDR1 is ENHRY and CDR2 is SYGVKD in the germline V gene. The CDR3 here is CAISSGSRPEQFF. The CDR3 nucleotides read TGTGCCATCAGCAGCGGGAGTCGTCCGGAGCAGTTCTTC.

This clonotype was detected once. Given a much more abundant clone one base away, this may be a read error. This chain uses TRBV5-1 with TRBJ2-5, with 7 bases lining up with TRBD1. The CDR3 contains 15 residues. V lost 4 bases and J lost 11; bases outside the gene matches: 17. Germline V gene lookup returns CDR1 SGHRS and CDR2 YFSETQ. CDR3 loop: CASSPLDRFSGEQYF. The CDR3 DNA follows: TGCGCCAGCAGCCCCTTGGACAGGTTTAGTGGTGAGCAGTACTTC.

This chain uses TRBV7-2 with TRBJ2-3, with D possibly matching TRBD2 (6 bases). The germline V and J ends were trimmed by 5 bases and 5 bases, with 14 bases remaining between them. The CDR3 is 14 amino acids. Germline V gives CDR1 SGHTA, CDR2 FQGNSA. The CDR3 nucleotides are TGTGCCAGCAGCATCGGGACTGACCTAGATACGCAGTATTTT. It codes for CASSIGTDLDTQYF.

This clonotype has a count of ten or more. The V and J genes are TRBV20-1 and TRBJ1-5, with D tentatively TRBD1 (6 bases). Trimming took 5 bases from V and 3 from J, leaving 17 bases between them. This CDR3 has 15 residues. From germline, CDR1 is DFQATT and CDR2 SNEGSKA (reference sequence). The CDR3 region has the DNA TGCAGTGCTGACCCCACAGGGTCCGTCAATCAGCCCCAGCATTTT. Protein: CSADPTGSVNQPQHF.

This clonotype was seen ten or more times. A read error is possible here, since a much larger clone lies one base away. CDR3 sequence: CATVRRSQETQYF. As DNA, the CDR3 is TGTGCCACTGTGCGACGAAGCCAAGAGACCCAGTACTTC. The V call is TRBV10-3, the J call TRBJ2-5, with D unclear. The germline V gene has CDR1 ENHRY and CDR2 SYGVKD. The CDR3 runs 13 residues. V shed 10 bases and J shed 1 base, with 13 bases lying between them.

This clonotype occurred many times. The chain couples TRBV7-2 to TRBJ2-5, with D possibly matching TRBD1 (6 bases). Germline assignment: CDR1 SGHTA and CDR2 FQGNSA. V shed 1 base and J shed 2 bases, with 11 bases lying between them. The CDR3 loop spans 15 amino acids. The CDR3 nucleotides are TGTGCCAGCAGCTTAGGCGTCGGACAGCAAGAGACCCAGTACTTC. Its protein is CASSLGVGQQETQYF.

This clonotype was found once. This may be a read error: a much more frequent sequence differs by one nucleotide. The chain links TRBV7-2 to TRBJ2-1, with 8 bases aligning to TRBD2. After removal of 3 bases from V and 3 bases from J, the junction contained 13 bases not matched to a gene. This CDR3 comprises 18 residues. Germline V lookup: CDR1 SGHTA, CDR2 FQGNSA. CDR3 in amino acids: CASSFWRGVRGYYNEQFF. The CDR3 coding sequence is TGTGCCAGCAGCTTCTGGCGGGGGGTTAGGGGGTACTACAATGAGCAGTTCTTC.

This clonotype was counted a few times. The genes are TRBV27 and TRBJ2-2; TRBD1 is a possible D gene (7 bases). Germline CDR1 reads MNHEY; CDR2 reads SMNVEV (reference sequence). The ends were cut back, 4 bases at V and 3 bases at J, with 21 bases in the middle. CDR3 length: 18 residues. The CDR3 reads CASSYGPPDREDTGELFF. CDR3 bases: TGTGCCAGCAGTTATGGGCCCCCAGACAGGGAGGACACCGGGGAGCTGTTTTTT.

The CDR3 nucleotides are TGCGCCAGCAGCCTCACTAGCCACTCCTACGAGCAGTACTTC. Amino acids: CASSLTSHSYEQYF. This chain links TRBV5-1 with TRBJ2-7, with D perhaps matching TRBD2 (6 bases). In germline, CDR1 is SGHRS, CDR2 YFSETQ. There are 14 residues in the CDR3. With 4 bases removed from V and 0 bases from J, the gap between germline ends came to 11 bases.